This is a list of T cell receptor beta chains from one sample in a study of T cells in Graves' hyperthyroidism and ophthalmopathy. TCRdb analysed the multiplex PCR reads with MiXCR anew, one entry per CDR3 protein. The sample lists hundreds of thousands of distinct CDR3 sequences, about 25% seen once, with approximately 35% in the top ten. What was sequenced was blood. These receptors were obtained from a middle-aged woman with Graves' ophthalmopathy. The CDR3 runs from the conserved cysteine through the conserved F or W. D genes are given only for firm matches. Only some rows state a clone size, as once, few, many or a class for expanded clones.

>TRBJ2-5|many|TRBV15|TRBD1
CATSRPNSPGQYFYF
TGTGCCACCAGCAGACCTAACTCCCCGGGACAGTATTTTTACTTC
>TRBJ2-5|many|TRBV29-1|NA
CSVRAGETQYF
TGCAGCGTTAGGGCCGGAGAGACCCAGTACTTC
>TRBJ2-7|many|TRBV20-1|NA
CSARLGSTAAYEQYF
TGCAGTGCTAGACTAGGGTCGACAGCGGCCTACGAGCAGTACTTC
>TRBJ2-5|NA|TRBV6-1|NA
CASSEGVETQYF
TGTGCCAGCAGTGAAGGGGTAGAGACCCAGTACTTC
>TRBJ2-7|many|TRBV7-9|NA
CASSLDGVYSYEQYF
TGTGCCAGCAGCTTAGATGGGGTCTACTCCTACGAGCAGTACTTC
>TRBJ1-1|NA|TRBV7-9|NA
CASSLKQGTEAFF
TGTGCCAGCAGCTTAAAACAGGGAACTGAAGCTTTCTTT
>TRBJ1-2|NA|TRBV4-3|NA
CASSQASQGNYGYTF
TGCGCCAGCAGCCAAGCATCGCAGGGGAACTATGGCTACACCTTC
>TRBJ1-1|few|TRBV2|NA
CASTLDHTEAFF
TGTGCCAGCACCCTAGACCACACTGAAGCTTTCTTT
>TRBJ2-7|many|TRBV15|NA
CATSRDGSVDDYEQYF
TGTGCCACCAGCAGAGATGGGAGCGTGGACGACTACGAGCAGTACTTC
>TRBJ1-5|NA|TRBV6-4|TRBD1
CASSDSSRGLSNQPQHF
TGTGCCAGCAGTGACTCCTCCAGGGGGCTAAGCAATCAGCCCCAGCATTTT
>TRBJ2-2|many|TRBV18|TRBD1
CASSSGTGETNTGELFF
TGTGCCAGCTCCTCCGGGACAGGGGAAACGAACACCGGGGAGCTGTTTTTT
>TRBJ2-2|many|TRBV24-1|NA
CATSDGPNTGELFF
TGTGCCACCAGTGACGGACCGAACACCGGGGAGCTGTTTTTT
>TRBJ1-1|many|TRBV30|NA
CAWSSQSGYTEAFF
TGTGCCTGGAGTTCTCAGTCCGGGTACACTGAAGCTTTCTTT
>TRBJ2-7|many|TRBV5-1|TRBD2
CASSLEMVAGGSYEQYF
TGCGCCAGCAGCTTGGAAATGGTAGCGGGAGGCTCCTACGAGCAGTACTTC
>TRBJ2-5|many|TRBV19|TRBD2
CASSPRGAGGPRTQYF
TGTGCCAGTAGTCCCCGGGGAGCGGGAGGGCCGAGGACCCAGTACTTC
>TRBJ2-7|many|TRBV5-1|NA
CASSLPGGSYEQYF
TGCGCCAGCAGCCTACCAGGGGGGTCCTACGAGCAGTACTTC
>TRBJ1-2|many|TRBV12-3/TRBV12-4|TRBD1
CASSLHRDSRPYGYTF
TGTGCCAGCAGCCTTCATCGGGACAGCCGACCGTATGGCTACACCTTC
>TRBJ2-7|many|TRBV27|TRBD2
CASSSLWTSESYEQYF
TGTGCCAGCAGTTCTCTGTGGACTAGCGAATCCTACGAACAGTACTTC
>TRBJ2-5|once|TRBV12-3/TRBV12-4|TRBD1
CASTLGDRVSGETLYF
TGTGCCAGTACCCTGGGGGACAGGGTATCGGGGGAGACCCTGTACTTC
>TRBJ2-7|many|TRBV30|NA
CAWKLEAGMGSYEQYF
TGTGCCTGGAAGTTAGAGGCGGGTATGGGATCATACGAGCAGTACTTC
>TRBJ2-7|many|TRBV28|NA
CASSSPYEQYF
TGTGCCAGCAGTTCCCCCTACGAGCAGTACTTC
>TRBJ1-1|many|TRBV29-1|TRBD1
CSVNPDRGGTEAFF
TGCAGCGTTAACCCGGACAGGGGCGGAACTGAAGCTTTCTTT
>TRBJ1-5|NA|TRBV7-8|NA
CASSLEGQTTPQHF
TGTGCCAGCAGCTTAGAAGGTCAGACGACGCCCCAGCATTTT
>TRBJ2-5|many|TRBV11-2|NA
CASSSTGRAKETQYF
TGTGCCAGCAGCTCGACCGGACGAGCAAAAGAGACCCAGTACTTC
>TRBJ2-2|many|TRBV6-5|TRBD1
CASSYFRGRGTGELFF
TGTGCCAGCAGTTACTTCAGGGGGCGCGGCACCGGGGAGCTGTTTTTT
>TRBJ2-5|many|TRBV6-5|TRBD2
CASTGGKDSPRRETQYF
TGTGCCAGCACGGGGGGGAAGGACTCTCCCCGCCGAGAGACCCAGTACTTC
>TRBJ2-2|NA|TRBV7-2|NA
CASSLASTGELFF
TGTGCCAGCAGCTTAGCTAGCACCGGGGAGCTGTTTTTT
>TRBJ2-7|NA|TRBV25-1|NA
CASSDLQGIHEQYF
TGTGCCAGCAGTGATTTACAGGGCATCCACGAGCAGTACTTC
>TRBJ1-1|many|TRBV19|NA
CASSLAGLTNTEAFF
TGTGCCAGTAGCCTGGCCGGTTTAACGAACACTGAAGCTTTCTTT
>TRBJ1-1|many|TRBV14|NA
CASSQGIGAEAFF
TGTGCCAGCAGCCAAGGGATTGGGGCTGAAGCTTTCTTT
>TRBJ2-7|many|TRBV6-1|TRBD1
CATNEGGTNSYEQYF
TGTGCCACCAACGAAGGGGGCACCAACTCCTACGAGCAGTACTTC
>TRBJ2-7|many|TRBV20-1|NA
CSALSISGTYEQYF
TGCAGTGCTTTATCTATTAGCGGAACCTACGAGCAGTACTTC
>TRBJ2-7|NA|TRBV12-3/TRBV12-4|TRBD2
CASSSRGVAGSYEQYF
TGTGCCAGCAGTTCCCGCGGGGTAGCGGGGTCCTACGAGCAGTACTTC
>TRBJ1-2|many|TRBV6-5|TRBD1
CASSRDRVGGYTF
TGTGCCAGCAGCCGAGACAGGGTCGGTGGCTACACCTTC
>TRBJ1-5|NA|TRBV6-1|NA
CASWQALRSNQPQHF
TGTGCCAGCTGGCAGGCATTGAGGAGCAATCAGCCCCAGCATTTT
>TRBJ2-7|many|TRBV28|NA
CASKYRRLAGYEQYF
TGTGCCAGCAAGTACAGGCGGCTAGCCGGATACGAGCAGTACTTC
>TRBJ2-7|many|TRBV7-2|NA
CASSLASLSELTYEQYF
TGTGCCAGCAGCTTAGCTAGCCTCAGCGAACTGACCTACGAGCAGTACTTC
>TRBJ2-5|many|TRBV6-1|NA
CASQRGETQYF
TGTGCCAGCCAGAGGGGAGAGACCCAGTACTTC
>TRBJ1-2|many|TRBV28|NA
CASSLSYGRENYGYTF
TGTGCCAGCAGTTTGTCTTACGGCAGGGAAAACTATGGCTACACCTTC
>TRBJ1-2|many|TRBV15|NA
CATSPSRQRDGYTF
TGTGCCACCAGCCCCTCGCGGCAGCGGGATGGCTACACCTTC
>TRBJ2-7|NA|TRBV28|TRBD2
CASRDYSYEQYF
TGTGCCAGTCGGGACTACTCCTACGAGCAGTACTTC
>TRBJ2-7|NA|TRBV6-5|NA
CASCYGQYEQDF
TGTGCCAGCTGTTATGGCCAGTACGAGCAGGACTTC
>TRBJ2-5|NA|TRBV15|TRBD1
CATSRQDRGGETQYF
TGTGCCACCAGCAGACAAGACAGGGGCGGGGAGACCCAGTACTTC
>TRBJ1-2|many|TRBV9|NA
CASSVGSGTGYGYTF
TGTGCCAGCAGCGTGGGGTCCGGGACCGGTTATGGCTACACCTTC
>TRBJ1-1|few|TRBV5-1|NA
CASSFYGDTEAFF
TGCGCCAGCAGCTTCTATGGGGACACTGAAGCTTTCTTT
>TRBJ1-1|NA|TRBV2|NA
CASSEGPNSAAFF
TGTGCCAGCAGTGAAGGGCCCAACTCGGCGGCTTTCTTT
>TRBJ1-1|few|TRBV2|NA
CASKQGTSRNTEAFF
TGTGCCAGCAAGCAGGGTACCTCCCGGAACACTGAAGCTTTCTTT
>TRBJ2-5|NA|TRBV6-1|NA
CASSVHTKETQYF
TGTGCCAGCAGTGTACACACCAAAGAGACCCAGTACTTC
>TRBJ1-1|NA|TRBV10-3|NA
CAHGGGLHMNTEAFF
TGTGCCCACGGGGGCGGACTCCACATGAACACTGAAGCTTTCTTT
>TRBJ2-7|many|TRBV12-3/TRBV12-4|NA
CASSLGQYYEQYF
TGTGCCAGCAGTTTAGGACAATACTACGAGCAGTACTTC
>TRBJ1-1|many|TRBV20-1|NA
CSALTDRSYTEAFF
TGCAGTGCCCTAACCGACAGGTCGTACACTGAAGCTTTCTTT
>TRBJ2-2|NA|TRBV24-1|TRBD1
CATSDWLQGTVGELFF
TGTGCCACCAGTGATTGGCTACAGGGGACGGTCGGGGAGCTGTTTTTT
>TRBJ1-5|NA|TRBV30|NA
CAWSETGDYSNQPQHF
TGTGCCTGGAGCGAGACAGGCGATTATAGCAATCAGCCCCAGCATTTT